This T cell receptor beta chain stems from a study of blood T cell repertoires in COVID-19. Study background: Acute and convalescent COVID-19 samples came from the United States, Italy and Spain.

Measured with immunoSEQ multiplex PCR; TCRdb has only the in-frame clones, and not every one. This sample has over 350,000 clones, with 88% found just once. Assignment of participants to cohorts was predicated upon participant-reported clinical history. Sequenced sample: PBMCs or T cells enriched from blood (not recorded which). The source of this sequence is a woman between 18 and 30 years old who had recovered from COVID-19.

CDR3 in DNA: TGTGCCAGTAGTAACCTCCCTGGCAGGGGCACCTACGAGCAGTACTTC. Protein sequence: CASSNLPGRGTYEQYF. The V gene is TRBV19, the J gene TRBJ2-7; weak D call: TRBD1 (6 bases). Germline V gene lookup returns CDR1 LNHDA and CDR2 SQIVND (reference sequence). This CDR3 has 16 amino acids. Trimming cost V 4 bases and J 2 bases, with 18 bases left between them.